What follows are 2 T cell receptor beta chains derived from one specimen sequenced in a study of blood T cell repertoires in COVID-19. Clones were read by immunoSEQ multiplex PCR, and TCRdb kept only the in-frame ones, dropping some. Seen here are 240,000 or so clones, approximately 90% observed once, and the top ten hold around 1%. The sequenced sample consisted of PBMCs or T cells enriched from blood (not recorded which). These receptors originate from a man aged 50 or older who had been exposed to COVID-19.

The chain uses TRBV9 and TRBJ1-4; D is uncertain. The germline V gene has CDR1 SGDLS and CDR2 YYNGEE. The V end lost 0 bases, the J end lost 8 bases, and 14 bases lay between the germline ends. The CDR3 totals 15 residues. The CDR3 is CASSVGWSGEEKLFF. CDR3 coding DNA: TGTGCCAGCAGCGTAGGGTGGTCGGGTGAAGAAAAACTGTTTTTT.

The chain uses TRBV5-6 and TRBJ1-4; 8 nucleotides align to TRBD1. V shed 3 bases and J 6 bases; nucleotides not matched to a gene: 4. CDR3 length equals 14 residues. From germline, CDR1 is SGHDT and CDR2 YYEEEE. The CDR3 region has the DNA TGTGCCAGCAGCTGGACAGGGAGGGATGAAAAACTGTTTTTT. Translated: CASSWTGRDEKLFF.